The rows below give T cell receptor beta chains drawn from one sample of a study of PD-1 blockade in classical Hodgkin lymphoma. Profiled with immunoSEQ multiplex PCR; TCRdb holds only in-frame clones, not every one. The data hold about 7,400 clones, with over 60% observed a single time. Sample: peripheral blood mononuclear cells (PBMCs), taken before the second cycle of nivolumab. Receptors were obtained from a human donor with classical Hodgkin lymphoma. Both conserved end residues are part of each CDR3. A D gene is named only where the DNA matches it firmly. The listing skips clone size in some rows; elsewhere it reads once, few, many or a size class.

v_gene	abundance	d_gene	j_gene	CDR3aa	CDR3nt
TRBV6-6	.	.	TRBJ2-2	CASSGPAAFTGELFF	TGTGCCAGCAGCGGCCCCGCGGCATTCACCGGGGAGCTGTTTTTT
TRBV28	.	TRBD2	TRBJ2-1	CASSSPLGREGRNEQFF	TGTGCCAGCAGTTCCCCATTGGGGCGGGAGGGCCGGAATGAGCAGTTCTTC
TRBV9	.	.	TRBJ2-5	CASSVDRAGIMSEQYF	TGTGCCAGCAGCGTTGACAGGGCGGGGATCATGAGTGAGCAGTACTTC
TRBV7-6	.	.	TRBJ2-2	CASSQEPRGGGTGELFF	TGTGCCAGCAGCCAAGAACCCCGTGGGGGAGGCACCGGGGAGCTGTTTTTT
TRBV7-9	.	.	TRBJ1-4	CASSTDRRLNEKLFF	TGTGCCAGCAGCACCGACAGGCGCCTTAATGAAAAACTGTTTTTT
TRBV4-2	.	.	TRBJ1-1	CASSPKGAAGLNTEAFF	TGTGCCAGCAGCCCGAAAGGGGCCGCAGGGTTGAACACTGAAGCTTTCTTT
TRBV15	.	.	TRBJ1-1	CATSRDLVTEAFF	TGTGCCACCAGCAGAGATTTGGTCACTGAAGCTTTCTTT
TRBV7-2	.	.	TRBJ2-3	CASSQGNGPPTDTQYF	TGTGCCAGCAGCCAAGGCAACGGACCACCCACAGATACGCAGTATTTT
TRBV5-6	.	TRBD1	TRBJ1-6	CASSLGTGGDSPLHF	TGTGCCAGCAGCCTCGGGACAGGGGGCGATTCACCCCTCCACTTT
TRBV5-1	few	.	TRBJ2-3	CASSLDSSTDTQYF	TGCGCCAGCAGCTTGGACTCTAGCACAGATACGCAGTATTTT
TRBV12-2	few	.	TRBJ2-1	CASHPRGGTPPYNEQFF	TGTGCAAGTCACCCTCGGGGAGGGACCCCACCCTACAATGAGCAGTTCTTC
TRBV9	.	TRBD1	TRBJ2-1	CASSVGGTVYNEQFF	TGTGCCAGCAGCGTAGGAGGGACAGTATACAATGAGCAGTTCTTC
TRBV7-3	.	.	TRBJ2-4	CASSLSVRQDIQYF	TGTGCCAGCAGCTTAAGTGTCAGGCAGGACATTCAGTACTTC
TRBV6-5	.	.	TRBJ1-2	CASRNNYGYTF	TGTGCCAGCAGGAATAACTATGGCTACACCTTC
TRBV7-2	.	.	TRBJ2-7	CASSLSKGLYEQYF	TGTGCCAGCAGCTTAAGTAAGGGTCTATACGAGCAGTACTTC
TRBV28	.	.	TRBJ2-2	CATYRDGNTGELFF	TGTGCCACGTACCGGGACGGTAACACCGGGGAGCTGTTTTTT
TRBV4-2	.	.	TRBJ1-1	CASSQDTAADSIMNTEAFF	TGTGCCAGCAGCCAAGATACGGCAGCCGATTCTATCATGAACACTGAAGCTTTCTTT
TRBV5-4	.	TRBD2	TRBJ2-2	CASRYGGTTPGELFF	TGTGCCAGCAGGTACGGGGGGACTACTCCCGGGGAGCTGTTTTTT
TRBV5-4	once	TRBD2	TRBJ2-7	CASSSAILAGKWYF	TGTGCCAGCAGTTCCGCAATCCTAGCGGGAAAGTGGTACTTC
TRBV5-1	once	TRBD2	TRBJ2-1	CASKSTSGYNEQFF	TGCGCCAGCAAATCGACTAGCGGGTACAATGAGCAGTTCTTC
TRBV2	large	.	TRBJ2-5	CASSGDFGQGSETQYF	TGTGCCAGCAGTGGGGATTTTGGGCAGGGGAGTGAGACCCAGTACTTC
TRBV5-4	.	TRBD1	TRBJ1-2	CASSSWTGNNYGYTF	TGTGCCAGCAGCTCGTGGACAGGGAATAACTATGGCTACACCTTC
TRBV7-2	.	.	TRBJ1-2	CASSAHNQVSGYTF	TGTGCCAGCAGCGCTCATAATCAAGTTAGCGGCTACACCTTC
TRBV19	.	TRBD1	TRBJ1-5	CASSMRQGGNQPQHF	TGTGCCAGTAGTATGCGACAGGGTGGGAATCAGCCCCAGCATTTT
TRBV5-6	.	TRBD1	TRBJ2-5	CASRQTGGNQYQETQYF	TGTGCCAGCAGGCAGACAGGGGGAAATCAGTACCAAGAGACCCAGTACTTC
TRBV5-1	.	TRBD2	TRBJ2-3	CASSLEGGSLADTQYF	TGCGCCAGCAGCTTGGAAGGCGGGAGTTTAGCAGATACGCAGTATTTT
TRBV11-2	.	.	TRBJ2-3	CASSLPGTDTQYF	TGTGCCAGCAGCTTGCCTGGCACAGATACGCAGTATTTT
TRBV7-9	few	.	TRBJ2-1	CASSWFTAGYYNEQFF	TGTGCCAGCAGCTGGTTTACAGCGGGTTACTACAATGAGCAGTTCTTC
TRBV7-6	.	.	TRBJ2-7	CASSLAFGEGHEQYF	TGTGCCAGCAGCTTAGCGTTTGGAGAAGGGCACGAGCAGTACTTC
TRBV6-5	.	TRBD1	TRBJ2-1	CASTGTGIYEQFF	TGTGCCAGTACCGGGACAGGGATCTATGAGCAGTTCTTC
TRBV13	few	.	TRBJ2-7	CASSVKGAWGYEQYF	TGTGCCAGCAGCGTAAAAGGGGCGTGGGGCTACGAGCAGTACTTC
TRBV7-2	.	.	TRBJ1-3	CASSLGPGGNTIYF	TGTGCCAGCAGCTTAGGTCCAGGGGGAAACACCATATATTTT
TRBV5-1	.	.	TRBJ2-1	CASSPFVGNEQFF	TGCGCCAGCAGCCCTTTCGTGGGGAATGAGCAGTTCTTC
TRBV28	few	TRBD2	TRBJ2-1	CASSRGLAGIYNEQFF	TGTGCCAGCAGCCGCGGACTAGCGGGAATCTACAATGAGCAGTTCTTC
TRBV6-1	.	.	TRBJ2-1	CASSELSRRGDEQFF	TGTGCCAGCAGTGAACTGAGCCGGAGGGGGGATGAGCAGTTCTTC
TRBV7-3	.	TRBD2	TRBJ2-1	CASSPPGTSGYNEQFF	TGTGCCAGCAGCCCCCCAGGGACTAGCGGATACAATGAGCAGTTCTTC
TRBV5-1	.	.	TRBJ1-1	CASSSQAPRNTEAFF	TGCGCCAGCAGCTCTCAGGCCCCCCGCAACACTGAAGCTTTCTTT
TRBV11-3	.	.	TRBJ2-3	CASSFGGAGVRDTQYF	TGTGCCAGCAGCTTCGGCGGGGCCGGAGTTAGGGATACGCAGTATTTT
TRBV2	few	.	TRBJ2-7	CASSEEWGYEQYF	TGTGCCAGCAGTGAAGAGTGGGGCTACGAGCAGTACTTC
TRBV11-2	.	.	TRBJ1-4	CASSLENLGSQKLFF	TGTGCCAGCAGCTTAGAGAATTTGGGCAGCCAAAAACTGTTTTTT
TRBV5-1	.	.	TRBJ2-5	CASSLVGVGTQYF	TGCGCCAGCAGCTTGGTTGGGGTGGGGACCCAGTACTTC
TRBV9	.	.	TRBJ1-1	CASSVGQPGTEAFF	TGTGCCAGCAGCGTAGGACAGCCTGGGACTGAAGCTTTCTTT
TRBV29-1	.	TRBD1	TRBJ1-5	CSVGTGGGNQPQHF	TGCAGCGTCGGGACAGGGGGGGGCAATCAGCCCCAGCATTTT
TRBV7-3	.	.	TRBJ2-5	CASSSDRQETQYF	TGTGCCAGCAGCTCAGACCGTCAAGAGACCCAGTACTTC
TRBV7-2	.	.	TRBJ1-6	CASSLGGVGSPLHF	TGTGCCAGCAGCTTAGGAGGGGTAGGGTCACCCCTCCACTTT
TRBV5-6	medium-sized	.	TRBJ2-5	CASSSNGGTPVDTQYF	TGTGCCAGCAGCTCCAATGGCGGGACGCCGGTCGATACCCAGTACTTC
TRBV5-4	few	.	TRBJ2-7	CASSLGKFYEQYF	TGTGCCAGCAGCTTAGGGAAGTTCTACGAGCAGTACTTC
TRBV5-4	.	.	TRBJ2-7	CASSPSGGRMHEQYF	TGTGCCAGCAGCCCATCCGGGGGTAGAATGCACGAGCAGTACTTC
TRBV6-6	.	.	TRBJ2-1	CASGTNSDGGQFF	TGTGCCAGCGGTACCAATAGCGATGGGGGGCAGTTCTTC
TRBV29-1	.	TRBD1	TRBJ2-7	CSVEERGRGKVKQYF	TGCAGCGTTGAAGAGAGGGGCAGGGGGAAAGTAAAGCAGTACTTC
TRBV2	.	.	TRBJ1-1	CASSQQGSNTEAFF	TGTGCCAGCAGTCAACAGGGCAGTAACACTGAAGCTTTCTTT
TRBV6-1	.	TRBD1	TRBJ2-3	CASSAMTGRSDTQYF	TGTGCCAGCAGTGCTATGACAGGGAGATCGGATACGCAGTATTTT
TRBV28	once	.	TRBJ1-4	CASSWTTVGEKLFF	TGTGCCAGCAGTTGGACAACGGTTGGGGAAAAACTGTTTTTT